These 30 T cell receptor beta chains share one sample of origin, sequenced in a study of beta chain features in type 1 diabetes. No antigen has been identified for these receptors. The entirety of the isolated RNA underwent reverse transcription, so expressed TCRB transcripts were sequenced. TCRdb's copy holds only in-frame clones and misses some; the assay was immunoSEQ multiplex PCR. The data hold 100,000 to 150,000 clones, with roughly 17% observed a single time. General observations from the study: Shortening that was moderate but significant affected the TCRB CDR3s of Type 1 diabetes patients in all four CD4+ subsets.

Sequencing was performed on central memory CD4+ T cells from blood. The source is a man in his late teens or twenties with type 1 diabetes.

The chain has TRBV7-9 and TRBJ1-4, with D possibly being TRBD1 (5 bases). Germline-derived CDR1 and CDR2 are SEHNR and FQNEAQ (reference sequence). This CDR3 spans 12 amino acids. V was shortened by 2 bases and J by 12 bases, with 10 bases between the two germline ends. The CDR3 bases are TGTGCCAGCAGCTTAATCGGGGACGAACTGTTTTTT. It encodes CASSLIGDELFF. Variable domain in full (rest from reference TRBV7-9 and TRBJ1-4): DTGVSQNPRHKITKRGQNVTFRCDPISEHNRLYWYRQTLGQGPEFLTYFQNEAQLEKSRLLSDRFSAERPKGSFSTLEIQRTEQGDSAMYLCASSLIGDELFFGSGTQLSVL.

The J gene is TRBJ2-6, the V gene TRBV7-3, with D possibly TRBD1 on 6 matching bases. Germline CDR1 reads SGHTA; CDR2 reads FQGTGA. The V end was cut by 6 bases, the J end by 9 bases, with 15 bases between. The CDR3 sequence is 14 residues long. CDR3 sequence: CASSHGQLDNVLTF. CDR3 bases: TGTGCCAGCAGTCACGGACAGCTCGACAACGTCCTGACTTTC.

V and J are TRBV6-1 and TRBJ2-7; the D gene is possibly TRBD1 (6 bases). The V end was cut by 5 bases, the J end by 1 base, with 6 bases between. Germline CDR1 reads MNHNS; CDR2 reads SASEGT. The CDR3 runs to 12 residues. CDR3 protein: CASSTGSYEQYF. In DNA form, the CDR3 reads TGTGCCAGCAGTACAGGGTCCTACGAGCAGTACTTC.

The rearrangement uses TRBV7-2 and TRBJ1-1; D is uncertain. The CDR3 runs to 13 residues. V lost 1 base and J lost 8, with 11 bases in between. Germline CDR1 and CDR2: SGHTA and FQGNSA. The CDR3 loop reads CASSLVEGAEAFF. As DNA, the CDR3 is TGTGCCAGCAGCTTAGTGGAGGGCGCAGAAGCTTTCTTT.

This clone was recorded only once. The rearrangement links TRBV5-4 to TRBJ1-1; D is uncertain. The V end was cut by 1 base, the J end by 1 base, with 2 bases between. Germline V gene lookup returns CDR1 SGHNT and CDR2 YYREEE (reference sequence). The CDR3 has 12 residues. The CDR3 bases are TGTGCCAGCAGCTTGTGGAACACTGAAGCTTTCTTT. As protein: CASSLWNTEAFF.

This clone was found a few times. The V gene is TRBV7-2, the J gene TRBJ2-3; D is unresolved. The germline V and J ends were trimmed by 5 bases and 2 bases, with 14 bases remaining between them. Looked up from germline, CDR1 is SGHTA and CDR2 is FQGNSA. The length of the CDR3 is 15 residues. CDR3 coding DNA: TGTGCCAGCAGCCCGCGCGGATTTGTCACAGATACGCAGTATTTT. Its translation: CASSPRGFVTDTQYF.

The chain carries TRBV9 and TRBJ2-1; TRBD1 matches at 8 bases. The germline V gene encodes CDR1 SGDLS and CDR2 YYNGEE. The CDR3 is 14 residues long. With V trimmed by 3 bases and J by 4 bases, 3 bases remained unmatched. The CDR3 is CASSARTGYNEQFF. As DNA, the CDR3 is TGTGCCAGCAGCGCAAGGACAGGGTACAATGAGCAGTTCTTC.

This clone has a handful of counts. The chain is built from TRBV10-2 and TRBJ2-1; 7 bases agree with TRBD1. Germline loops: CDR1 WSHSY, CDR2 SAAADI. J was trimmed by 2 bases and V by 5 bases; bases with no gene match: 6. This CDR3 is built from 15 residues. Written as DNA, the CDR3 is TGCGCCAGCAGTCCGACAGGGCGGCCCTACAATGAGCAGTTCTTC. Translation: CASSPTGRPYNEQFF.

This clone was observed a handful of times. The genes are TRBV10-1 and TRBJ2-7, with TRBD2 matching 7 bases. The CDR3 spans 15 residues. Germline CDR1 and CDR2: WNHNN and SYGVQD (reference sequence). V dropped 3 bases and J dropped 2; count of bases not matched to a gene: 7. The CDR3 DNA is TGCGCCAGCAGTGACCCCGGGGCGGGAGCCTACGAGCAGTACTTC. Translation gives CASSDPGAGAYEQYF.

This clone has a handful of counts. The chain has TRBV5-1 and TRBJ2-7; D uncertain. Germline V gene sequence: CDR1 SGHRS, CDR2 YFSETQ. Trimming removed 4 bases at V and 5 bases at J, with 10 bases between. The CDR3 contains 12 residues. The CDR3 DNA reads TGCGCCAGCAGCATCACCTTCGACGAGCAGTACTTC. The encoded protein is CASSITFDEQYF.

CDR3 in amino acids: CASSLVRGDGYTF. CDR3 DNA: TGTGCCAGCAGCCTAGTCCGGGGCGACGGCTACACCTTC. The chain has TRBV5-4 and TRBJ1-2; D is perhaps TRBD1 (5 bases). The V gene's germline CDR1 is SGHNT and CDR2 YYREEE (reference sequence). V lost 4 bases, J lost 8 bases, and 15 bases lay in between. This CDR3 region has 13 residues.

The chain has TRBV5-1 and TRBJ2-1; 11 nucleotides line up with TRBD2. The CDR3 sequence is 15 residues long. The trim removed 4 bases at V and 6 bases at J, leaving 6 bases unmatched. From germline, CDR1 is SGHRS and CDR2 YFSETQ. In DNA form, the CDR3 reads TGCGCCAGCAGCGGCGGGACTAGCGGTAGCAATGAGCAGTTCTTC. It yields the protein CASSGGTSGSNEQFF.

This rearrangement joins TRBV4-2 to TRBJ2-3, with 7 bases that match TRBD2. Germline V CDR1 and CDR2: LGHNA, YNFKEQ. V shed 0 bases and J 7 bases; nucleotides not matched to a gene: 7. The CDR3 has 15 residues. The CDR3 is CASSQEDREGNTQYF. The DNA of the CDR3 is TGTGCCAGCAGCCAAGAAGATAGGGAGGGAAATACGCAGTATTTT.

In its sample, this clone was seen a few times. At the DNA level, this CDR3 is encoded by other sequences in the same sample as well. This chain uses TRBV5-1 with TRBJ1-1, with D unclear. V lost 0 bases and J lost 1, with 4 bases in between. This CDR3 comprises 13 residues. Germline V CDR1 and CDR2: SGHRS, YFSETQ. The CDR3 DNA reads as TGCGCCAGCAGCTTGGAGGGGAACACTGAAGCTTTCTTT. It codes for CASSLEGNTEAFF.

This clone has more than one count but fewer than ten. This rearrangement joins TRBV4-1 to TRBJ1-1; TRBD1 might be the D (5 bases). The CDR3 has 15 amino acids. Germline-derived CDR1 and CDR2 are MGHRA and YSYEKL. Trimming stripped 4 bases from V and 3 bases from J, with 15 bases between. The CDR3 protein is CASSREGSLDTEAFF. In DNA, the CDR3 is TGCGCCAGCAGCCGGGAGGGGTCCTTGGACACTGAAGCTTTCTTT.

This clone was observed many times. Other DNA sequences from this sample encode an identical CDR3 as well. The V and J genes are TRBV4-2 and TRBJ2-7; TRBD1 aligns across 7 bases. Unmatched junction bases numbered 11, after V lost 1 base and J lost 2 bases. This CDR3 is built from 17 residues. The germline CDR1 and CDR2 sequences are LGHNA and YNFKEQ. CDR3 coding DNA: TGTGCCAGCAGCCAAGTCGGTTTAGGGACAGTTGCCTACGAGCAGTACTTC. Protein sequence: CASSQVGLGTVAYEQYF.

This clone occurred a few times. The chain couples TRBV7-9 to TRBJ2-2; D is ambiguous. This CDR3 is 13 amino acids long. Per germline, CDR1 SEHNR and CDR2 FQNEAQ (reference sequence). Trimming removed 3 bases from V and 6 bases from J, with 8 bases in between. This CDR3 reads CASSLVGPGELFF. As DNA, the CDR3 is TGTGCCAGCAGCTTGGTAGGGCCCGGGGAGCTGTTTTTT.

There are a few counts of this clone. This chain's CDR3 is CSVSDGAKNIQYF. CDR3 nucleotide sequence: TGCAGCGTCTCAGATGGAGCCAAAAACATTCAGTACTTC. The chain links TRBV29-1 to TRBJ2-4, with D unresolved. The CDR3 extends over 13 amino acids. Germline V CDR1 and CDR2: SQVTM, ANQGSEA. V was trimmed by 6 bases and J by 0 bases, leaving 9 bases between them. The whole variable domain, filled in from reference TRBV29-1 and TRBJ2-4, reads SAVISQKPSRDICQRGTSLTIQCQVDSQVTMMFWYRQQPGQSLTLIATANQGSEATYESGFVIDKFPISRPNLTFSTLTVSNMSPEDSSIYLCSVSDGAKNIQYFGAGTRLSVL.

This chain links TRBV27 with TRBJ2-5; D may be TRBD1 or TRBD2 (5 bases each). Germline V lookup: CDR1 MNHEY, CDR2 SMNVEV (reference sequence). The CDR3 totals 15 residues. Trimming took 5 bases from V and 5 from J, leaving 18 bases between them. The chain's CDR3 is CASSLLGRGEETQYF. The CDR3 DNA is TGTGCCAGCAGTCTTCTGGGGCGAGGGGAGGAGACCCAGTACTTC.

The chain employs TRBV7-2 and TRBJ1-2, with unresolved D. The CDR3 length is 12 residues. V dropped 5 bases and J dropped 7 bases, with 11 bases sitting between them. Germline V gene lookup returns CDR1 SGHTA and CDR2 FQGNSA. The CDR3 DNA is TGTGCCAGCAGCCCGACGACTGTTGGCTACACCTTC. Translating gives CASSPTTVGYTF. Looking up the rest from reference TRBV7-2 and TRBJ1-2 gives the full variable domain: GAGVSQSPSNKVTEKGKDVELRCDPISGHTALYWYRQSLGQGLEFLIYFQGNSAPDKSGLPSDRFSAERTGGSVSTLTIQRTQQEDSAVYLCASSPTTVGYTFGSGTRLTVV.

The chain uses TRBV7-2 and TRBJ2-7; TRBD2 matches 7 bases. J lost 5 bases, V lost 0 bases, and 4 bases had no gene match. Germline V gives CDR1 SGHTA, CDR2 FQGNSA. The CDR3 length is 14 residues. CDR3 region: CASSLAAGSNEQYF. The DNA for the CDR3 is TGTGCCAGCAGCTTAGCAGCGGGAAGCAACGAGCAGTACTTC. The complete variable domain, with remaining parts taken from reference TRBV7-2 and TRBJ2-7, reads GAGVSQSPSNKVTEKGKDVELRCDPISGHTALYWYRQSLGQGLEFLIYFQGNSAPDKSGLPSDRFSAERTGGSVSTLTIQRTQQEDSAVYLCASSLAAGSNEQYFGPGTRLTVT.

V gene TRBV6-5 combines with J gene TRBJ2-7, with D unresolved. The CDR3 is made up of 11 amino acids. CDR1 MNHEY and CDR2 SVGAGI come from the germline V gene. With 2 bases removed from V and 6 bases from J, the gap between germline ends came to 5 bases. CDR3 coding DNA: TGTGCCAGCAGTTACGAGTCCGAGCAGTACTTC. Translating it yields CASSYESEQYF.

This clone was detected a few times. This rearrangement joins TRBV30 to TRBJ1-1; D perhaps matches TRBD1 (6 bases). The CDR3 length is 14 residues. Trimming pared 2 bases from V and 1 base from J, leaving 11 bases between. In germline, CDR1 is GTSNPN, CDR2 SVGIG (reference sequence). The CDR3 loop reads CAWSPGHPNTEAFF. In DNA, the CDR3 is TGTGCCTGGAGTCCGGGACACCCGAACACTGAAGCTTTCTTT.

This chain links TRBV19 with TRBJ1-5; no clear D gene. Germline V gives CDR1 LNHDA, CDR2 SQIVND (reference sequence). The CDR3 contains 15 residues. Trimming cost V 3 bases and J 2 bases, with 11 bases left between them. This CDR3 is CASSIARDGNQPQHF. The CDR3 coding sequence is TGTGCCAGTAGTATCGCGAGGGATGGCAATCAGCCCCAGCATTTT.

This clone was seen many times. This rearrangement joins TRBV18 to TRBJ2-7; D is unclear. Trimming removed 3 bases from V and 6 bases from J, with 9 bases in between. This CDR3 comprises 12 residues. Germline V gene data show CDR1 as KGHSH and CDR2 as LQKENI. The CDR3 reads CASSPNSPEQYF. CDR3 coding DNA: TGTGCCAGCTCACCGAACTCACCCGAGCAGTACTTC.

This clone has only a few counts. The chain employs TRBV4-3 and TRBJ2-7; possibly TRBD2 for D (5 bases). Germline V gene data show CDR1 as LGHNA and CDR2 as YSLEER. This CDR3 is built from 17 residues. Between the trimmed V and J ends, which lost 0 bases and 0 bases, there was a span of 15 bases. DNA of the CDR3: TGCGCCAGCAGCCAAGATTATCGGGAACTGTTCTCCTACGAGCAGTACTTC. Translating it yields CASSQDYRELFSYEQYF.

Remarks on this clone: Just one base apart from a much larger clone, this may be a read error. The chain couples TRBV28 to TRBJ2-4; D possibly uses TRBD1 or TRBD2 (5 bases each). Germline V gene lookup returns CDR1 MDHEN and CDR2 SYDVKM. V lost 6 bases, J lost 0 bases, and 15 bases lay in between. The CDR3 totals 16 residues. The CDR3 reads CASSPGAEQAKNIQYF. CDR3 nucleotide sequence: TGTGCCAGCAGCCCCGGGGCAGAACAAGCCAAAAACATTCAGTACTTC. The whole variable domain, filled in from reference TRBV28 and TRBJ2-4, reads DVKVTQSSRYLVKRTGEKVFLECVQDMDHENMFWYRQDPGLGLRLIYFSYDVKMKEKGDIPEGYSVSREKKERFSLILESASTNQTSMYLCASSPGAEQAKNIQYFGAGTRLSVL.

CDR3 sequence: CASSSDRSGNQPQHF. The DNA of the CDR3 is TGTGCCAGCAGTTCCGATAGGAGCGGCAATCAGCCCCAGCATTTT. This chain links TRBV27 with TRBJ1-5; D ambiguous. Trimming cost V 4 bases and J 2 bases, with 12 bases left between them. The CDR3 covers 15 residues. Per germline, CDR1 MNHEY and CDR2 SMNVEV (reference sequence).

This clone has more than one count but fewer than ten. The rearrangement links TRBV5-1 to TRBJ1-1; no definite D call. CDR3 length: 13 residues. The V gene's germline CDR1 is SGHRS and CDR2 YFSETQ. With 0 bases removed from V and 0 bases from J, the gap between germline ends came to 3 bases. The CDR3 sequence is CASSLELNTEAFF. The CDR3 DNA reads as TGCGCCAGCAGCTTGGAATTGAACACTGAAGCTTTCTTT.

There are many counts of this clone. The DNA of the CDR3 is TGTGCCAGCAGACTCCAGACAGGGTTACGGACCGGGGAGCTGTTTTTT. Translated: CASRLQTGLRTGELFF. V is TRBV6-6 and J is TRBJ2-2, with 7 bases fitting TRBD1. V dropped 6 bases and J dropped 5; count of bases not matched to a gene: 12. Looked up from germline, CDR1 is MNHNY and CDR2 is SVGAGI (reference sequence). The CDR3 length is 16 residues.